These 23 T cell receptor beta chains originate from one sample sequenced in a study of blood T cell repertoires in COVID-19. Here immunoSEQ multiplex PCR was the method, and the copy in TCRdb shows in-frame clones only, minus some. The sample includes some 57,000 clones, roughly 92% of them seen just once. The sequencing input was peripheral blood. These receptors all come from a human donor in a cohort sampled during active COVID-19.

This rearrangement joins TRBV28 to TRBJ2-6; D is uncertain. Trimming pared 1 base from V and 0 bases from J, leaving 4 bases between. The germline CDR1 and CDR2 sequences are MDHEN and SYDVKM. CDR3 size: 15 residues. This chain's CDR3 is CASSLFSSGANVLTF. CDR3 nucleotide sequence: TGTGCCAGCAGTTTATTTAGCTCTGGGGCCAACGTCCTGACTTTC.

The rearrangement uses TRBV6-5 and TRBJ2-3, with TRBD2 identical over 7 bases. Germline assignment: CDR1 MNHEY and CDR2 SVGAGI. This CDR3 region has 16 residues. V was pared by 0 bases and J by 0 bases, with 3 bases of the junction left unmatched. The CDR3 protein is CASSYSWTRSTDTQYF. The CDR3 DNA is TGTGCCAGCAGTTACTCCTGGACTAGAAGCACAGATACGCAGTATTTT.

DNA of the CDR3: TGTGCCAGTAGTATCATACAGACAGGGGAGGCTGAAGCTTTCTTT. Its protein is CASSIIQTGEAEAFF. The rearrangement joins TRBV19 to TRBJ1-1; 8 nucleotides match TRBD1. CDR3 length equals 15 residues. The V gene end was trimmed by 3 bases and the J gene end by 6 bases; junction bases not matched to a gene: 9. CDR1 and CDR2 from the germline V gene are LNHDA and SQIVND (reference sequence).

The chain carries TRBV28 and TRBJ1-5; D is uncertain. V shed 7 bases and J shed 6 bases, with 10 bases lying between them. CDR1 is MDHEN and CDR2 is SYDVKM in the germline V gene. This CDR3 is built from 12 residues. CDR3 DNA sequence: TGTGCCAGCACTCGGGGAGGTCAGCCCCAGCATTTT. Translation gives CASTRGGQPQHF.

The V call is TRBV19, the J call TRBJ2-1; TRBD1 matches 8 bases. Per the germline V gene, CDR1 is LNHDA and CDR2 is SQIVND (reference sequence). The length of the CDR3 is 16 residues. After removal of 4 bases from V and 1 base from J, the junction contained 6 bases not matched to a gene. The CDR3 DNA follows: TGTGCCAGTAGTAATTCAGGGGGCTCATCCTACAATGAGCAGTTCTTC. Translated, it gives CASSNSGGSSYNEQFF.

This clone was recorded once. This chain connects TRBV10-3 to TRBJ2-3, with TRBD2 identical over 14 bases. CDR1 and CDR2 from the germline V gene are ENHRY and SYGVKD. This CDR3 is built from 14 residues. Losses at the gene ends were 11 bases for V and 5 bases for J; bases not matched to a gene: 6. The CDR3 loop is CASGLAGEGDTQYF. Written as DNA, the CDR3 is TGTGCCTCGGGACTAGCGGGGGAAGGAGATACGCAGTATTTT.

J is TRBJ2-1 and V is TRBV15; TRBD2 might be the D (7 bases). The CDR3 contains 17 residues. Per germline, CDR1 LNHNV and CDR2 YYDKDF (reference sequence). V lost 1 base and J lost 4, with 17 bases in between. The CDR3 region is CATSRVGFRGAYNEQFF. In DNA form, the CDR3 reads TGTGCCACCAGCAGAGTTGGGTTTCGGGGGGCTTACAATGAGCAGTTCTTC.

This chain uses TRBV6-6 with TRBJ2-7, with D possibly TRBD1 on 5 matching bases. This CDR3 contains 14 residues. The V end lost 7 bases, the J end lost 5 bases, and 18 bases lay between the germline ends. CDR1 and CDR2 (germline): MNHNY, SVGAGI (reference sequence). In DNA form, the CDR3 reads TGTGCCAGCACCTACGTCCCTAGGGGCGACGAGCAGTACTTC. Amino acid sequence: CASTYVPRGDEQYF.

The chain links TRBV18 to TRBJ2-5; the D gene is possibly TRBD1 (6 bases). Germline-derived CDR1 and CDR2 are KGHSH and LQKENI. There are 14 residues in the CDR3. Trimming removed 4 bases from V and 0 bases from J, with 9 bases in between. CDR3 sequence (DNA): TGTGCCAGCTCACTGCAGGGGAACCAAGAGACCCAGTACTTC. This codes for CASSLQGNQETQYF.

This chain uses TRBV5-5 with TRBJ1-1, with D possibly matching TRBD1 (5 bases). Trimming stripped 0 bases from V and 6 bases from J, with 9 bases between. The V gene's germline CDR1 is SGHKS and CDR2 YYEKEE (reference sequence). There are 13 residues in the CDR3. CDR3 DNA sequence: TGTGCCAGCAGCTTGGGACAGAAAGCTGAAGCTTTCTTT. This codes for CASSLGQKAEAFF. The full variable domain, with the rest looked up from reference TRBV5-5 and TRBJ1-1, is DAGVTQSPTHLIKTRGQQVTLRCSPISGHKSVSWYQQVLGQGPQFIFQYYEKEERGRGNFPDRFSARQFPNYSSELNVNALLLGDSALYLCASSLGQKAEAFFGQGTRLTVV.

The CDR3 region is CSASLGGDGNQPQHF. CDR3 in DNA: TGCAGTGCTAGTTTAGGGGGTGATGGCAATCAGCCCCAGCATTTT. This chain joins TRBV20-1 and TRBJ1-5; possible D gene TRBD1, 6 bases. Germline values: CDR1 DFQATT, CDR2 SNEGSKA (reference sequence). V lost 3 bases and J lost 2, with 14 bases in between. CDR3 size: 15 residues.

The sample holds a few counts of this clone. The J gene is TRBJ2-2, the V gene TRBV19, with D possibly TRBD1 on 5 matching bases. The CDR3 totals 14 residues. CDR1 and CDR2 from the germline V gene are LNHDA and SQIVND (reference sequence). Trimming shortened V by 3 bases and J by 4 bases, and 9 bases separated the two germline ends. CDR3 in DNA: TGTGCCAGTAGTATTAGCAGGGCCACCGGGGAGCTGTTTTTT. Its translation is CASSISRATGELFF.

V gene TRBV3-1 (or the pseudogene TRBV3-2) combines with J gene TRBJ1-2; maybe TRBD1 (5 bases). This CDR3 contains 12 residues. V was shortened by 4 bases and J by 5 bases, with 8 bases between the two germline ends. Germline-derived CDR1 and CDR2 are LGHDT and YNNKEL (reference sequence). The CDR3 coding sequence is TGTGCCAGCAGCCCCACAGGATATGGCTACACCTTC. Encoded protein: CASSPTGYGYTF.

The V gene is TRBV5-1, the J gene TRBJ2-5; 10 bases align to TRBD2. The CDR3 spans 16 residues. The germline gives CDR1 SGHRS, CDR2 YFSETQ. V lost 0 bases, J lost 5 bases, and 7 bases stayed unmatched. In DNA, the CDR3 is TGCGCCAGCAGCTTGGCACTAGCGGGGCCACAGGAGACCCAGTACTTC. Its translation: CASSLALAGPQETQYF.

The chain is built from TRBV11-2 and TRBJ1-1, with D uncertain. V lost 2 bases and J lost 12, with 13 bases in between. The CDR3 spans 12 residues. The V gene's germline CDR1 is SGHAT and CDR2 FQNNGV. The CDR3 loop is CASSLIGVQSFF. The CDR3, as DNA: TGTGCCAGCAGCTTAATAGGAGTCCAATCTTTCTTT. Based on the CDR3 plus reference TRBV11-2 and TRBJ1-1, the full variable domain is EAGVAQSPRYKIIEKRQSVAFWCNPISGHATLYWYQQILGQGPKLLIQFQNNGVVDDSQLPKDRFSAERLKGVDSTLKIQPAKLEDSAVYLCASSLIGVQSFFGQGTRLTVV.

CDR3 in amino acids: CSASRQVNQPQHF. The CDR3 nucleotides are TGCAGTGCTAGTAGGCAGGTCAATCAGCCCCAGCATTTT. The V and J genes are TRBV20-1 and TRBJ1-5; no firm D call. Germline values: CDR1 DFQATT, CDR2 SNEGSKA (reference sequence). V lost 3 bases, J lost 3 bases, and 9 bases lay in between. The CDR3 runs to 13 residues.

The rearrangement links TRBV6-2 or TRBV6-3 to TRBJ1-5; weak D call: TRBD1 (5 bases). The germline CDR1 and CDR2 sequences are MNHEY and SVGEGT. CDR3 size: 15 residues. V gave up 5 bases and J gave up 3 bases, with 14 bases separating them. CDR3 sequence (DNA): TGTGCCAGCAGTCCATCGGGGGGGTTCAATCAGCCCCAGCATTTT. This sequence encodes CASSPSGGFNQPQHF.

V and J are TRBV10-3 and TRBJ2-3; D is possibly TRBD1 (5 bases). The CDR3 consists of 15 residues. V was clipped by 1 base and J by 5 bases, with 13 bases between them. The germline CDR1 and CDR2 sequences are ENHRY and SYGVKD. As DNA, the CDR3 is TGTGCCATCAGTGAGTGGGTCAGGGCGAGAGATACGCAGTATTTT. This translates into CAISEWVRARDTQYF.

The rearrangement links TRBV18 to TRBJ2-2, with D possibly being TRBD2 (5 bases). Trimming took off 6 bases at V and 1 base at J, with 12 bases between the two ends. Germline-derived CDR1 and CDR2 are KGHSH and LQKENI. CDR3 length: 15 residues. CDR3 sequence reads: CASSPGVENTGELFF. CDR3 DNA sequence: TGTGCCAGCTCTCCCGGGGTCGAGAACACCGGGGAGCTGTTTTTT.

The V gene is TRBV6-5, the J gene TRBJ1-2; D is unresolved. V lost 2 bases, J lost 2 bases, and 15 bases lay in between. Germline V gene lookup returns CDR1 MNHEY and CDR2 SVGAGI. This CDR3 region has 16 residues. In nucleotides, the CDR3 is TGTGCCAGCAGTTACACCGGGAACCTCCCCAACTATGGCTACACCTTC. Translating gives CASSYTGNLPNYGYTF.

This clone was recorded once. This chain connects TRBV2 to TRBJ2-2; TRBD1 agrees at 9 bases. J was trimmed by 4 bases and V by 5 bases; bases with no gene match: 5. Germline V gene lookup returns CDR1 SNHLY and CDR2 FYNNEI. The CDR3 is made up of 15 amino acids. The CDR3 sequence: CASSRDRVVTGELFF. Written as DNA, the CDR3 is TGTGCCAGCAGTCGGGACAGGGTGGTCACCGGGGAGCTGTTTTTT.

CDR3 coding DNA: TGCGCCAGCAGCGAAATGGACAGTTTTAGCACAGATACGCAGTATTTT. It is translated as CASSEMDSFSTDTQYF. The rearrangement uses TRBV5-1 and TRBJ2-3; possibly TRBD1 for D (6 bases). The V end lost 4 bases, the J end lost 0 bases, and 15 bases lay between the germline ends. CDR3 size: 16 residues. The V gene's germline CDR1 is SGHRS and CDR2 YFSETQ. Filled out from reference TRBV5-1 and TRBJ2-3, the complete variable domain reads KAGVTQTPRYLIKTRGQQVTLSCSPISGHRSVSWYQQTPGQGLQFLFEYFSETQRNKGNFPGRFSGRQFSNSRSEMNVSTLELGDSALYLCASSEMDSFSTDTQYFGPGTRLTVL.

The rearrangement links TRBV15 to TRBJ1-6; tentatively, D is TRBD1 (5 bases). Germline assignment: CDR1 LNHNV and CDR2 YYDKDF (reference sequence). Trimming took off 0 bases at V and 10 bases at J, with 16 bases between the two ends. CDR3 length: 16 residues. The CDR3 nucleotides read TGTGCCACCAGCAGAGAGCGGGGGTCGCCCCGGTCACCCCTCCACTTT. It yields the protein CATSRERGSPRSPLHF.